The clone carrying this T cell receptor (beta chain) was observed a few times. What it binds is not known. This record comes from a study of immune heterogeneity within non-small cell lung tumors. With about 570 ng used per sample, the template was genomic DNA from bulk tumor. Collection of several biopsies per primary tumor, spaced far apart, took place during surgery. Patients underwent curative surgery for non-small cell lung cancer (untreated and newly diagnosed). Newly diagnosed patients with non-small cell lung cancer who were having surgery with curative intent served as donors. Whole-study results and caveats: High-frequency clones unique to single sites coexisted with identical dominant CDR3 beta clonotypes that recurred across tumor sites within a patient. Comparison across individual patients showed largely distinct high-frequency T-cell receptor beta clonotypes.

Trimming pared 7 bases from V and 10 bases from J, leaving 16 bases between. Germline CDR1 is KGHDR and CDR2 is SFDVKD. The CDR3 spans 13 residues. Multiplex PCR with 32 V and 13 J primers amplified TCR beta CDR3. TCRdb reprocessed the multiplex PCR reads with MiXCR, giving one entry per CDR3 protein. The table includes tens of thousands of distinct CDR3 sequences, roughly 29% detected once. The TCR originated in a man aged 40-50 years with non-small cell lung cancer. V and J are TRBV24-1 and TRBJ2-1; TRBD1 might be the D (5 bases). Sequencing was performed on lung tumor tissue. The CDR3 nucleotides are TGTGCCACCAGCACTTTCGGACAACCCGAGCAGTTCTTC. It encodes CATSTFGQPEQFF.